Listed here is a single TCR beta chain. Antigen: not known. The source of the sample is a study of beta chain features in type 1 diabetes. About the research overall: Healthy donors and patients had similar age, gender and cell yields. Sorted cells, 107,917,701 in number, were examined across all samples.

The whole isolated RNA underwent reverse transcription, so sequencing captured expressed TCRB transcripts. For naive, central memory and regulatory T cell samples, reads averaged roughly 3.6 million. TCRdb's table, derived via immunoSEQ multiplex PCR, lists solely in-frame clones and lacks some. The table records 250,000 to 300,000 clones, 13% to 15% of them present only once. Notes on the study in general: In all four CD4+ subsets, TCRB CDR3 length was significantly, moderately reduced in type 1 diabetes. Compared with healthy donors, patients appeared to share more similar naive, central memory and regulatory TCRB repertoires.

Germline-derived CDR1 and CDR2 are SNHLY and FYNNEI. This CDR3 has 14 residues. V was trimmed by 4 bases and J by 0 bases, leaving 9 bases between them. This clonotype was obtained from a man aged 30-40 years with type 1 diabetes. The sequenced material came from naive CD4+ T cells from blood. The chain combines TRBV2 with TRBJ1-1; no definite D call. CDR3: CASSVENLNTEAFF. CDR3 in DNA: TGTGCCAGCAGTGTCGAGAACTTGAACACTGAAGCTTTCTTT.